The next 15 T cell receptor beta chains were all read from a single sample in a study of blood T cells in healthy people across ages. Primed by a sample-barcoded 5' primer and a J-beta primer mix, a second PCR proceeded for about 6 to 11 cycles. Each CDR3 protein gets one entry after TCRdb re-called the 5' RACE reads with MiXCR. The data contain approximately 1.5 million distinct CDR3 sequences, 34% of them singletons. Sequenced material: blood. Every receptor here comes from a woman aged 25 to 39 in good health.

The chain's CDR3 is CASSNGQGSTDTQYF. CDR3 DNA: TGTGCCAGCAGTAACGGACAGGGCAGCACAGATACGCAGTATTTT. V is TRBV25-1 and J is TRBJ2-3, with 8 nucleotides matching TRBD1. Looked up from germline, CDR1 is MGHDK and CDR2 is SYGVNS. Unmatched junction bases numbered 4, after V lost 5 bases and J lost 0 bases. The length of the CDR3 is 15 residues.

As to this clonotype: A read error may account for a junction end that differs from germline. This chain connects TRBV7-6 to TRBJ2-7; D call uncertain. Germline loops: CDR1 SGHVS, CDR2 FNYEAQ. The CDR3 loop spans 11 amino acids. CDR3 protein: CAGSPGYEQYF. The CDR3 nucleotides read TGTGCCGGCAGCCCCGGGTACGAGCAGTACTTC.

The CDR3 DNA sequence: TGCGCCAGCAGCCGCGCCGAGAGGAGCGGCCGGGACGAGCAGTACTTC. Its protein is CASSRAERSGRDEQYF. The chain joins TRBV4-1 to TRBJ2-5, with a weak D call TRBD2 (5 bases). The DNA end is more similar to TRBJ2-7, so the J call may be wrong. The CDR3 totals 16 residues. The germline V gene has CDR1 MGHRA and CDR2 YSYEKL.

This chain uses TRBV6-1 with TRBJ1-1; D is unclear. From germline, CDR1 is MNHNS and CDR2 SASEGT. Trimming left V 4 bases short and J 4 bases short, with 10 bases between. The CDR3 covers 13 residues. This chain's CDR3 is CASSGQRSTEAFF. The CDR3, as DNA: TGTGCCAGCAGTGGGCAGCGAAGCACTGAAGCTTTCTTT.

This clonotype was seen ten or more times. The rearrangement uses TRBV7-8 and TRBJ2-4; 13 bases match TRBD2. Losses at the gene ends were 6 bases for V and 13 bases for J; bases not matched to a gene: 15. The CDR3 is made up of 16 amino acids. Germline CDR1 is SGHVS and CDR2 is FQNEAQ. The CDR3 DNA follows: TGTGCCAGCAGTTCCGACGGACTAGCGGGAGAGAGGTTCCAGTACTTC. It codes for CASSSDGLAGERFQYF.

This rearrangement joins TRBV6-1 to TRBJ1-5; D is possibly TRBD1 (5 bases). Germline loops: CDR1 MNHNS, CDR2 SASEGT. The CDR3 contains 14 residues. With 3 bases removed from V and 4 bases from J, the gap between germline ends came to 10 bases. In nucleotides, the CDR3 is TGTGCCAGCAGTGATATGGGGGATAATCAGCCCCAGCATTTT. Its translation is CASSDMGDNQPQHF.

The CDR3 DNA reads as TGTGCCAGCAGCCAAGATGGGGGGAGAGACAACGAGCAGTACTTC. It specifies CASSQDGGRDNEQYF. J is TRBJ2-7 and V is TRBV4-2, with a weak D call TRBD2 (6 bases). Germline CDR1 LGHNA, CDR2 YNFKEQ. V dropped 0 bases and J dropped 5 bases, with 14 bases sitting between them. The CDR3 runs 15 residues.

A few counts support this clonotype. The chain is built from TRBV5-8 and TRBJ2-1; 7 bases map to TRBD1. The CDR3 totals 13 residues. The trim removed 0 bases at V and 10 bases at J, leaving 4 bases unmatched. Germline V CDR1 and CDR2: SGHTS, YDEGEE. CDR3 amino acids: CASSLEGAWEQFF. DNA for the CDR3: TGTGCCAGCAGCTTGGAGGGGGCGTGGGAGCAGTTCTTC.

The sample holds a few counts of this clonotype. In DNA, the CDR3 is TGTGCCACCAGCAGAACTAGCGGGAGGTCATATCCCACAGATACGCAGTATTTT. It is translated as CATSRTSGRSYPTDTQYF. The gene calls are TRBV15 and TRBJ2-3; 12 nucleotides line up with TRBD2. V was pared by 2 bases and J by 2 bases, with 8 bases of the junction left unmatched. The CDR3 contains 18 residues. Germline V gene lookup returns CDR1 LNHNV and CDR2 YYDKDF (reference sequence).

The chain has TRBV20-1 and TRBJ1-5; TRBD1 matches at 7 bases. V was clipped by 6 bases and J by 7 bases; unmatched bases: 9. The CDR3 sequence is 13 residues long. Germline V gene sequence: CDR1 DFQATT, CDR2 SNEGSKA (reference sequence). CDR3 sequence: CSATDRRQQPQHF. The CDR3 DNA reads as TGCAGTGCCACGGACAGGAGGCAGCAGCCCCAGCATTTT.

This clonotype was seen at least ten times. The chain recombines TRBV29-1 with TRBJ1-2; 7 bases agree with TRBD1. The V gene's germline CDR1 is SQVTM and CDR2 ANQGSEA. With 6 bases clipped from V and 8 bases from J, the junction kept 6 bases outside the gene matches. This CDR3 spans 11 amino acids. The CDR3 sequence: CSVRDREGYTF. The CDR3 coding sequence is TGCAGCGTCCGGGACAGAGAAGGCTACACCTTC.

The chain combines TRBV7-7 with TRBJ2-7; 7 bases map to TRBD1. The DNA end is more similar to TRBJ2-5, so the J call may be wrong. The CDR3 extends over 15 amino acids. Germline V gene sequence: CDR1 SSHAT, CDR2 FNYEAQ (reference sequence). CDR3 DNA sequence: TGTGCCAGCAGCTCCCGGGACAGCCTTTCAGAGACCCAGTACTTC. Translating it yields CASSSRDSLSETQYF.

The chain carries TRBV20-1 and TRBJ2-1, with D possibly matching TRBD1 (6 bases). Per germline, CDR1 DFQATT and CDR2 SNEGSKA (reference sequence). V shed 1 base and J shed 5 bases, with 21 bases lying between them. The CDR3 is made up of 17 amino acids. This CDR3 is CSARVSQGRDGHNEQFF. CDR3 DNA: TGCAGTGCTAGAGTATCACAGGGTCGGGATGGACACAATGAGCAGTTCTTC.

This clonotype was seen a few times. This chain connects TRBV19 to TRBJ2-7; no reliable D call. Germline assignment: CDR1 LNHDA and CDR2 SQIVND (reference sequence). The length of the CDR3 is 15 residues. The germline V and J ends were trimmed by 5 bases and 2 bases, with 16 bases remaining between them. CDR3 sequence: CASSPGYYEPYEQYF. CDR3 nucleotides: TGTGCCAGTAGTCCCGGCTACTACGAACCCTACGAGCAGTACTTC.

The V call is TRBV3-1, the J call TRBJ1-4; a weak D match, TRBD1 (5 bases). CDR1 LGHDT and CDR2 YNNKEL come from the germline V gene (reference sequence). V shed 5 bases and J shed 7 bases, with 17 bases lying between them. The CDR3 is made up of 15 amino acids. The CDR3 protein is CASSFGSGLSEKLFF. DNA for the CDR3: TGTGCCAGCAGCTTCGGATCGGGGCTCAGTGAAAAACTGTTTTTT.